This T cell receptor beta chain was retrieved from a study of blood T cell repertoires in COVID-19. Study as a whole: Acute-phase and convalescent COVID-19 samples originated in the United States, Italy and Spain. In each case, the material was cDNA or gDNA derived from T cells, B-cell-depleted T cells, or PBMCs.

Per the germline V gene, CDR1 is SGHKS and CDR2 is YYEKEE (reference sequence). The CDR3 consists of 16 residues. Losses at the gene ends were 2 bases for V and 5 bases for J; bases not matched to a gene: 7. Per the study methods: Amplification of reference gene primers provided the estimated nucleated cell counts. Using immunoSEQ multiplex PCR, the repertoire was profiled, and TCRdb retains in-frame clones only, with some absent. V, J and clone size were drawn from that table, and D and trimming were deduced from the DNA. The profile shows around 140,000 clones, 76% of them singletons. This chain links TRBV5-5 with TRBJ1-4; 9 nucleotides agree with TRBD1. Input material: peripheral blood. This clonotype originated in an elderly woman with active or convalescent COVID-19. The CDR3 loop is CASSLPSGTGNEKLFF. The CDR3 DNA reads as TGTGCCAGCAGCTTACCTTCCGGGACAGGGAATGAAAAACTGTTTTTT.